This T cell receptor (beta chain) was sequenced for a study of a mutant IDH1 vaccine in newly diagnosed glioma (dated by TCRdb to the early 2020s). As for the study more broadly: In the chemotherapy-containing groups, vaccination started alongside temozolomide cycles, whereas in patients who had radiotherapy alone it started 4-6 weeks after radiotherapy. Of the 25 to 35 patients who were treated, around 60% were male and 37.5% were female, and the mean age was around 41 years. Before enrollment, most patients had been given radiochemotherapy with temozolomide as standard therapy, while the rest had received either radiotherapy alone or temozolomide alone. Visit V12 was the week-35 safety follow-up and visit V13 was the week-47 end of study. Peripheral blood samples were drawn at six visits, namely V03 (baseline), V05, V07, V10, V12 and V13. For exploratory analyses, longitudinal TCRB deep sequencing was carried out in 25 treated patients wherever samples were available.

Libraries were prepared through the immunoSEQ multiplex PCR assay. Following the manufacturer's protocol, the hsTCRB Kit was used to amplify rearranged TCR beta chain sequences. Sequencing of TCRB libraries was carried out on an Illumina MiSeq. On the authors' methods: The proprietary platform of the kit vendor was used for demultiplexing, trimming and gene mapping. Held by TCRdb, this immuneACCESS table contains in-frame sequences only and omits some clones. Under half of the omission traces to an unresolved V gene where checked; the cause of the rest is unknown. That table is the source of V, J and clone size, and D and trimming were worked out from the DNA. Present in this sample are about 60,000 clones, 80% to 90% of which were seen just once. The leading ten clones occupy 1.6% of the sample. V ends up 0 bases short and J 8 bases short, with an unmatched junction base count of 9. The CDR3 goes from the cysteine to the phenylalanine over 15 residues. Of all the DNA, just the CDR3 is kept, 45 bases in frame from base 1. CDR1 and CDR2 are read off the germline V gene as MNHEY and SVGAGI.

This clone was found once. Its binding antigen is unknown. The input lacks base qualities; no much larger clone sits a single base away. Study-wide findings and limitations: Across multiple MHC alleles, vaccine-induced immune responses were seen in approximately 93% of patients. No apparent relationship was observed between pseudoprogression and alterations in the top peripheral T cell clonotypes detected by TCRB sequencing. PBMC samples for TCRB deep sequencing were selected based on availability. It was noted by the authors that analyses of patient blood samples could not be reproduced owing to sample limitations.

Sample time point, as interpreted from the label and publication: week 35, safety follow-up. A 20-mer mutant IDH1 peptide at 300 micrograms in Montanide made up each vaccine dose, which was injected subcutaneously together with topical imiquimod. Patients were given eight vaccinations, in weeks 1, 3, 5, 7, 11, 15, 19 and 23, which matched visits V03 through V10. The donors had newly diagnosed IDH1-mutant astrocytomas of WHO grade 3 or 4 that showed loss of nuclear ATRX. The samples were drawn from NOA16, a multicentre, single-arm, open-label phase I trial in Germany that tested a mutant IDH1 peptide vaccine in humans for the first time. The DNeasy Blood and Tissue Kit was used to extract genomic DNA from EDTA blood for TCRB sequencing.

The rearranged chain carries TRBV6-5 and TRBJ1-2; 7 middle bases align to TRBD1. Specimen: PBMCs, collected from a glioma patient whose treatment included an IDH1 peptide vaccine. The source of this sequence is a middle-aged man with glioma. For the CDR3, the sequence is CASSYSRHRGKGYTF. The nucleotides are TGTGCCAGCAGTTACTCCAGGCACAGGGGCAAGGGCTACACCTTC.